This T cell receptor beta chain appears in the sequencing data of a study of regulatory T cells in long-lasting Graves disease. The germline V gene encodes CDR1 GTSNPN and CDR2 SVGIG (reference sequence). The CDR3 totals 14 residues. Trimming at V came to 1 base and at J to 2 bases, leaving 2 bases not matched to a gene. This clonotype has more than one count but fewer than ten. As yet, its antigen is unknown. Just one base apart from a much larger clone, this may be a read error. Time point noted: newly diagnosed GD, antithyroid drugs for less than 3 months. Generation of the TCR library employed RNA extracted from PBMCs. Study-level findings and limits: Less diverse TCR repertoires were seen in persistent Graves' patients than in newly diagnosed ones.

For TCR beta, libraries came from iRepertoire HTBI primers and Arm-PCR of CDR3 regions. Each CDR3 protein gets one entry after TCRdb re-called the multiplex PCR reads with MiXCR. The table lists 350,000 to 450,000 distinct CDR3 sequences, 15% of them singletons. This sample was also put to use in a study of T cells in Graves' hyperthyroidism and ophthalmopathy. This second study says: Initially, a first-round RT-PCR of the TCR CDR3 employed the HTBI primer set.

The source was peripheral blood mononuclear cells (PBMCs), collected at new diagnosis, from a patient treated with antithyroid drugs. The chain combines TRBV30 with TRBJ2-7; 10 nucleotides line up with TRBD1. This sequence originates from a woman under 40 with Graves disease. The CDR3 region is CAWSEGQGPYEQYF. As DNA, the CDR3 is TGTGCCTGGAGTGAGGGACAGGGGCCCTACGAGCAGTACTTC.